These T cell receptor beta chains were read from a single sample in a study of cytomegalovirus exposure and HLA in healthy donors. This table comes from immunoSEQ multiplex PCR, and its TCRdb copy is limited to in-frame clones, with some not included. The sample yields 99,000 or so clones, about three quarters seen once. Sequencing was performed on PBMCs. These receptors were taken from a man in his 60s in good health and CMV-seropositive. Each CDR3 is given with its conserved first and last residue. D genes are given only for firm matches. Size values are once, few and many counts, or a class for expanded clones, and some rows have none.

TRBD1 TRBJ2-1 TRBV6-1 - CASISRTGFVNEQFF
- TRBJ1-1 TRBV10-3 few CAISEVAGPGTEAFF
- TRBJ2-2 TRBV7-3 - CASSSGTRAAGELFF
TRBD1 TRBJ2-3 TRBV11-2 - CASSSRTGGSSTDTQYF
- TRBJ1-2 TRBV18 - CASSSSEEANYGYTF
- TRBJ1-2 TRBV7-9 - CSSSLSDNGYTF
- TRBJ2-5 TRBV7-7 - CASSPGKGPQETQYF
- TRBJ2-7 TRBV7-2 - CASSLWYRSSYEQYF
- TRBJ2-1 TRBV19 - CASSIGLASYNEQFF
- TRBJ1-4 TRBV6-5 - CASSQGGGNEKLFF
- TRBJ1-2 TRBV5-4 once CASSQGQVAQGYTF
- TRBJ2-2 TRBV7-3 - CASSPKAGLPSVAGELFF
- TRBJ2-7 TRBV21-1 - CASSKERVTRGLYF
- TRBJ1-1 TRBV5-4 - CASSLGGLENTEAFF
- TRBJ1-2 TRBV19 - CATSRANYGYTF
- TRBJ2-7 TRBV9 - CASSSGTGPYEQYF
- TRBJ2-7 TRBV21-1 - CASSKGGQGVGEQYF
TRBD2 TRBJ2-7 TRBV7-2 once CASSHWTSGDSYEQYF
TRBD1 TRBJ2-3 TRBV4-2 - CASSQGQGDGDTQYF
TRBD1 TRBJ2-1 TRBV11-2 - CASSLPGGGYNEQFF
- TRBJ2-6 TRBV7-9 - CASSPQGNSFSGANVLTF
TRBD2 TRBJ2-3 TRBV27 - CASSLLAGGTDTQYF
TRBD1 TRBJ2-7 TRBV28 - CASIPGTGVGEQYF
- TRBJ2-7 TRBV7-2 - CASSLHGNEEQYF
TRBD2 TRBJ2-3 TRBV4-1 once CASSQGSGGVTDTQYF
TRBD1 TRBJ2-3 TRBV15 - CATSRDRTGFSTDTQYF
TRBD1 TRBJ1-2 TRBV18 - CASSRSGTEYGYTF
- TRBJ1-4 TRBV25-1 - CASRGSGEEKLFF
- TRBJ2-5 TRBV28 - CASSLWVGEEYF
- TRBJ1-6 TRBV5-1 - CASSLSGKNSPLHF
- TRBJ1-4 TRBV15 few CATSDRGRLFF
TRBD2 TRBJ2-5 TRBV18 - CASSRRAGEFEETQYF
TRBD1 TRBJ1-4 TRBV27 - CASRPTGQGKGREKLFF
- TRBJ1-1 TRBV7-9 - CASSLAGGASNTEAFF
- TRBJ1-1 TRBV7-8 few CASSSLGTLNTEAFF
TRBD1 TRBJ2-3 TRBV6-6 - CASRQGGTDTQYF
- TRBJ2-2 TRBV4-3 - CASSQDYRGQTTGELFF
TRBD1 TRBJ2-3 TRBV5-4 - CASSVPGGVTDTQYF
- TRBJ2-1 TRBV27 - CASTLGVFDEQFF
- TRBJ1-2 TRBV25-1 - CASSESYGYTF